The TCR beta chain described here comes from a study of beta chain features in type 1 diabetes. Study details: The study examined about 100 million sorted cells across all samples. The study's findings and limits: A moderate, significant TCRB CDR3 shortening appeared in type 1 diabetes across four CD4+ subsets. Insertion counts at VDJ junctions were lower in type 1 diabetes patients, who also showed more deletions there.

This clone occurred a few times. The antigen is not known. Isolated RNA was reverse transcribed in full, so expressed TCRB transcripts were sequenced. Only in-frame clones appear in the TCRdb table, and some are missing; sequencing was by immunoSEQ multiplex PCR. The repertoire includes roughly 350,000 clones, over 8.5% of them detected once, and about 0.64% sits in the top ten. The CDR3 covers 16 residues. Deletions cut 1 base from V and 3 bases from J, with 10 bases between. Germline V lookup: CDR1 MNHEY, CDR2 SVGAGI. The sequenced sample was central memory CD4+ T cells from blood. The genes are TRBV6-5 and TRBJ2-6; tentatively, D is TRBD1 (5 bases). The TCR originated in a young man with type 1 diabetes. The CDR3, as DNA: TGTGCCAGCAGTTACTTCCAGGGTAGTGGGGCCAACGTCCTGACTTTC. Amino acid sequence: CASSYFQGSGANVLTF.